The 27 T cell receptor beta chains below were found in one sample sequenced in a study of Graves' ophthalmopathy and Graves' hyperthyroidism. RNA served as the template for amplifying TCR beta CDR3 regions. Second-round multiplex PCR followed a first-round RT-PCR using HTBI primers. TCRdb independently ran MiXCR on the multiplex PCR reads; one entry per CDR3 protein. This table has over a million distinct CDR3 sequences, about 36% appearing once. Sequencing was done on a sample of peripheral blood or thyroid tissue (not recorded which). The receptors stem from an adult man with Graves' hyperthyroidism.

This clonotype was detected a few times. The chain carries TRBV7-2 and TRBJ1-2; no firm D call. This CDR3 spans 14 amino acids. Germline V lookup: CDR1 SGHTA, CDR2 FQGNSA. V lost 6 bases, J lost 0 bases, and 11 bases lay in between. The CDR3 DNA follows: TGTGCCAGCAGAGAGGGTAGTGCTAACTATGGCTACACCTTC. Protein product: CASREGSANYGYTF.

The chain employs TRBV29-1 and TRBJ2-7; the D gene is possibly TRBD2 (5 bases). V dropped 7 bases and J dropped 0 bases, with 10 bases sitting between them. CDR1 and CDR2 (germline): SQVTM, ANQGSEA. The CDR3 is 12 residues long. As DNA, the CDR3 is TGCAGCGCCGAGCGGACCTCCTACGAGCAGTACTTC. It codes for CSAERTSYEQYF.

The gene calls are TRBV9 and TRBJ2-2, with unresolved D. There are 18 residues in the CDR3. CDR1 and CDR2 from the germline V gene are SGDLS and YYNGEE. Trimming removed 0 bases at V and 0 bases at J, with 15 bases between. The chain's CDR3 is CASSVAPPGRPNTGELFF. CDR3 sequence (DNA): TGTGCCAGCAGCGTAGCTCCCCCAGGACGGCCGAACACCGGGGAGCTGTTTTTT.

There are many counts of this clonotype. The genes are TRBV7-9 and TRBJ1-1, with 9 bases fitting TRBD1. Per germline, CDR1 SEHNR and CDR2 FQNEAQ (reference sequence). The J segment lost 11 bases and the V segment lost 8 bases, leaving 3 bases of the junction unmatched. The CDR3 consists of 10 residues. The CDR3 DNA sequence: TGTGCCAGCGGGACAGGGAGTGCTTTCTTT. Protein sequence: CASGTGSAFF.

The chain recombines TRBV29-1 with TRBJ2-5; 9 nucleotides match TRBD2. CDR3 size: 15 residues. Germline-derived CDR1 and CDR2 are SQVTM and ANQGSEA. The J segment lost 5 bases and the V segment lost 4 bases, leaving 11 bases of the junction unmatched. The CDR3 DNA follows: TGCAGCGTTGTAGGCGGCGGGAGGGAGTCGGAGACCCAGTACTTC. Translation gives CSVVGGGRESETQYF.

The gene calls are TRBV20-1 and TRBJ2-7; the D call may be TRBD1 or TRBD2 (5 bases each). CDR1 DFQATT and CDR2 SNEGSKA come from the germline V gene (reference sequence). This CDR3 is built from 13 residues. Trimming shortened V by 7 bases and J by 2 bases, and 15 bases separated the two germline ends. The CDR3 nucleotides are TGCAGTGGTGTTGGGGGTGGCACCTACGAGCAGTACTTC. Translation gives CSGVGGGTYEQYF.

This clonotype was observed a handful of times. The chain joins TRBV4-3 to TRBJ1-2; TRBD1 is a possible D gene (6 bases). CDR3 length: 15 residues. Trimming left V 4 bases short and J 5 bases short, with 17 bases between. Germline loops: CDR1 LGHNA, CDR2 YSLEER. CDR3 bases: TGCGCCAGCAGCCCCACGGACAGCCCAGGGTATGGCTACACCTTC. As protein: CASSPTDSPGYGYTF.

This chain uses TRBV10-3 with TRBJ2-7; 7 bases line up with TRBD1. The trim removed 2 bases at V and 6 bases at J, leaving 16 bases unmatched. Per the germline V gene, CDR1 is ENHRY and CDR2 is SYGVKD. The CDR3 consists of 17 residues. CDR3 in amino acids: CAISETDRAGFFGEQYF. As DNA, the CDR3 is TGTGCCATCAGTGAGACCGACAGGGCAGGATTCTTCGGCGAGCAGTACTTC.

A note on this clonotype: At one boundary the junction diverges from the germline segment, which might be a read error. The rearrangement uses TRBV2 and TRBJ2-7, with D possibly being TRBD2 (6 bases). The CDR3 sequence is 17 residues long. The germline gives CDR1 SNHLY, CDR2 FYNNEI. CDR3 in amino acids: CVSSEPVWGAGTYEQYF. The DNA of the CDR3 is TGTGTCAGCAGTGAACCGGTATGGGGAGCGGGCACCTACGAGCAGTACTTC.

The chain is built from TRBV2 and TRBJ2-3; 9 bases match TRBD2. Germline V gene sequence: CDR1 SNHLY, CDR2 FYNNEI. V dropped 5 bases and J dropped 6; count of bases not matched to a gene: 9. The CDR3 is made up of 15 amino acids. The CDR3 is CASSPGGLAADTQYF. CDR3 coding DNA: TGTGCCAGCAGTCCTGGGGGACTAGCCGCGGATACGCAGTATTTT.

The genes are TRBV11-2 and TRBJ1-6; unclear D gene. The CDR3 loop spans 14 amino acids. Germline V gives CDR1 SGHAT, CDR2 FQNNGV. This chain's CDR3 is CARDLLQPNSPLHF. The CDR3 nucleotides read TGTGCTAGAGATTTGTTGCAGCCAAATTCACCCCTCCACTTT. Supplemented by reference TRBV11-2 and TRBJ1-6, the full variable domain reads EAGVAQSPRYKIIEKRQSVAFWCNPISGHATLYWYQQILGQGPKLLIQFQNNGVVDDSQLPKDRFSAERLKGVDSTLKIQPAKLEDSAVYLCARDLLQPNSPLHFGNGTRLTVT.

V is TRBV25-1 and J is TRBJ2-7; 16 bases fit TRBD2. Trimming at V came to 3 bases and at J to 5 bases, leaving 7 bases not matched to a gene. Germline V gene data show CDR1 as MGHDK and CDR2 as SYGVNS. This CDR3 region has 17 residues. CDR3 protein: CASSDPGTSGRANEQYF. The CDR3 DNA follows: TGTGCCAGCAGTGACCCCGGGACTAGCGGGAGGGCCAACGAGCAGTACTTC.

The chain is built from TRBV6-1 and TRBJ2-2; TRBD1 might be the D (8 bases). Germline-derived CDR1 and CDR2 are MNHNS and SASEGT. V was shortened by 5 bases and J by 2 bases, with 21 bases between the two germline ends. The CDR3 runs 18 residues. This CDR3 is CASSTRTGRGRNTGELFF. CDR3 in DNA: TGTGCCAGCAGTACAAGGACAGGGAGGGGGAGAAACACCGGGGAGCTGTTTTTT.

This clonotype was found many times. The V call is TRBV9, the J call TRBJ2-2; perhaps TRBD1 as D (5 bases). Germline CDR1 and CDR2: SGDLS and YYNGEE. Trimming cost V 0 bases and J 4 bases, with 10 bases left between them. The CDR3 sequence is 15 residues long. The CDR3 sequence: CASSVVQGSTGELFF. CDR3 DNA sequence: TGTGCCAGCAGCGTAGTGCAGGGCAGCACCGGGGAGCTGTTTTTT. Based on the CDR3 plus reference TRBV9 and TRBJ2-2, the full variable domain is DSGVTQTPKHLITATGQRVTLRCSPRSGDLSVYWYQQSLDQGLQFLIQYYNGEERAKGNILERFSAQQFPDLHSELNLSSLELGDSALYFCASSVVQGSTGELFFGEGSRLTVL.

This clonotype was recorded many times. The V and J genes are TRBV7-9 and TRBJ2-7; TRBD1 matches at 8 bases. Germline values: CDR1 SEHNR, CDR2 FQNEAQ (reference sequence). The CDR3 is 15 amino acids. Trimming at V came to 0 bases and at J to 6 bases, leaving 7 bases not matched to a gene. CDR3 region: CASSLAGGQGIEQYF. The CDR3 region has the DNA TGTGCCAGCAGCTTAGCAGGCGGACAGGGCATCGAGCAGTACTTC.

This clonotype was seen at least ten times. The V and J genes are TRBV25-1 and TRBJ1-2, with TRBD1 matching 9 bases. The germline CDR1 and CDR2 sequences are MGHDK and SYGVNS. V lost 7 bases to trimming and J lost 6 bases; unmatched junction nucleotides: 9. This CDR3 region has 14 residues. The CDR3 coding sequence is TGTGCCAGCACCCGGGACAGGGCACTCGATGGCTACACCTTC. Amino acids: CASTRDRALDGYTF.

The chain employs TRBV29-1 and TRBJ1-5; D not resolved. V lost 1 base and J 5 bases, leaving 9 bases between the germline ends. This CDR3 is built from 13 residues. Germline loops: CDR1 SQVTM, CDR2 ANQGSEA. Written as DNA, the CDR3 is TGCAGCGTTGAAGTTGAACTAGATCAGCCCCAGCATTTT. Protein: CSVEVELDQPQHF.

The sample holds a few counts of this clonotype. The chain joins TRBV5-1 to TRBJ1-2; tentatively, D is TRBD1 (6 bases). V lost 4 bases and J lost 8, with 12 bases in between. The germline CDR1 and CDR2 sequences are SGHRS and YFSETQ. The CDR3 totals 12 residues. CDR3 region: CASSQQGKGYTF. In DNA form, the CDR3 reads TGCGCCAGCAGCCAACAGGGAAAAGGCTACACCTTC.

This clonotype showed up many times. CDR3 amino acids: CSARSGLAGASETQYF. The CDR3 DNA sequence: TGCAGTGCTAGATCCGGACTAGCGGGAGCCAGTGAGACCCAGTACTTC. The rearrangement links TRBV20-1 to TRBJ2-5, with TRBD2 matching 13 bases. Looked up from germline, CDR1 is DFQATT and CDR2 is SNEGSKA (reference sequence). The CDR3 extends over 16 amino acids. Germline trimming cut 2 bases from V and 5 bases from J; bases unmatched to any gene: 8.

This chain joins TRBV20-1 and TRBJ2-5, with TRBD1 matching over 8 bases. CDR3 length: 15 amino acids. V lost 3 bases, J lost 3 bases, and 9 bases stayed unmatched. Germline-derived CDR1 and CDR2 are DFQATT and SNEGSKA (reference sequence). CDR3 residues: CSASSGQGWEETQYF. CDR3 in DNA: TGCAGTGCTAGTTCCGGACAGGGATGGGAAGAGACCCAGTACTTC.

This clonotype was seen ten or more times. For the CDR3, the DNA is TGTGCCATCACCCCTGGGGGGACTAGCGGGAGAGGGTCCTACGAGCAGTACTTC. Its protein product is CAITPGGTSGRGSYEQYF. This chain links TRBV10-3 with TRBJ2-7, with 14 nucleotides matching TRBD2. V dropped 7 bases and J dropped 1; count of bases not matched to a gene: 12. The CDR3 spans 18 residues. CDR1 is ENHRY, CDR2 SYGVKD, per germline.

About this clonotype: The junction departs from germline at one end; a sequencing error may be responsible. J is TRBJ1-1 and V is TRBV6-6; the D is unclear. Germline assignment: CDR1 MNHNY and CDR2 SVGAGI (reference sequence). CDR3 length equals 12 residues. CDR3 region: CASVQVFTEAFF. The DNA for the CDR3 is TGTGCCAGCGTCCAAGTGTTCACTGAAGCTTTCTTC.

This clonotype was picked up many times. The chain employs TRBV7-2 and TRBJ1-3; a possible D gene is TRBD1 (6 bases). V lost 5 bases and J 5 bases, leaving 16 bases between the germline ends. The CDR3 length is 15 residues. Germline V gene data show CDR1 as SGHTA and CDR2 as FQGNSA. The CDR3 region has the DNA TGTGCCAGCAGCCTCCAGTTGGACAGCCGAAACACCATATATTTT. It yields the protein CASSLQLDSRNTIYF.

There are many counts of this clonotype. The chain links TRBV5-1 to TRBJ1-2, with D unresolved. V was shortened by 4 bases and J by 2 bases, with 21 bases between the two germline ends. This CDR3 has 17 amino acids. The germline CDR1 and CDR2 sequences are SGHRS and YFSETQ. The DNA of the CDR3 is TGCGCCAGCAGCCGATACTCGATGCAGCACGGGAACTATGGCTACACCTTC. This codes for CASSRYSMQHGNYGYTF.

This clonotype was detected ten times or more. V usage is TRBV19 and J usage is TRBJ2-2, with 9 bases identical to TRBD2. V was clipped by 6 bases and J by 1 base; unmatched bases: 9. Germline V CDR1 and CDR2: LNHDA, SQIVND (reference sequence). The CDR3 totals 17 residues. CDR3 bases: TGTGCCAGTAGAACTAGCGGGCGGAAGCGGAACACCGGGGAGCTGTTTTTT. Residues: CASRTSGRKRNTGELFF.

There are many counts of this clonotype. This chain connects TRBV20-1 to TRBJ2-7; 8 nucleotides match TRBD1. The CDR3 covers 14 residues. Germline V gene data show CDR1 as DFQATT and CDR2 as SNEGSKA (reference sequence). The trim removed 6 bases at V and 0 bases at J, leaving 7 bases unmatched. The CDR3: CSAENTGGSYEQYF. As DNA, the CDR3 is TGCAGTGCAGAGAATACAGGGGGCTCCTACGAGCAGTACTTC.

This rearrangement joins TRBV5-1 to TRBJ2-7; D not certain. Germline values: CDR1 SGHRS, CDR2 YFSETQ. V was clipped by 3 bases and J by 0 bases, with 10 bases between them. The CDR3 contains 14 residues. The CDR3 loop is CASSSTIGSYEQYF. CDR3 DNA: TGCGCCAGCAGCTCGACAATAGGCTCCTACGAGCAGTACTTC. Based on the CDR3 plus reference TRBV5-1 and TRBJ2-7, the full variable domain is KAGVTQTPRYLIKTRGQQVTLSCSPISGHRSVSWYQQTPGQGLQFLFEYFSETQRNKGNFPGRFSGRQFSNSRSEMNVSTLELGDSALYLCASSSTIGSYEQYFGPGTRLTVT.